The clone carrying this T cell receptor beta chain showed up just a few times. Its antigen remains unidentified. The record originates from a study of vaccination and CD4 T cells after COVID-19. Sequencing of the DNA from cultured CD4+ T cells was carried out with the Oncomine TCR Beta short-read assay. MiXCR was run by TCRdb on the PCR reads, yielding one entry per CDR3 protein. The data contain around 19,000 distinct CDR3 sequences, around 49% of them singletons. Treatment here: roughly 10-day PBMC culture with coronavirus spike peptide pools or control peptides (ViraFEST assay). The junction had 10 bases not matched to a gene; V was cut back by 5 bases and J by 8 bases. The CDR3 runs 14 residues. Germline V gene lookup returns CDR1 SGHVS and CDR2 FNYEAQ.

This clonotype was sampled from a human donor who had recovered from COVID-19. J is TRBJ1-2 and V is TRBV7-6; 8 nucleotides line up with TRBD1. The specimen sequenced was CD4+ T cells from blood, cultured in vitro. CDR3 DNA: TGTGCCAGCAGCCCCGGACAGGGTATGATAGGCTACACCTTC. It specifies CASSPGQGMIGYTF.